The clone carrying this T cell receptor (beta chain) has a handful of counts. Unique molecular identifiers tagged the TCRbeta library. One entry per CDR3 protein, called by TCRdb with MiXCR from the PCR reads. The repertoire includes under 75,000 distinct CDR3 sequences, around 9.9% of them detected once, and 13% sits in the top ten. The sample is drawn from a study of T-cell reconstitution after alpha-beta-depleted transplantation in children. The V and J ends lost 4 bases and 6 bases, in that order; junction bases with no gene match: 11. Germline V CDR1 and CDR2: MDHEN, SYDVKM. This CDR3 spans 15 amino acids.

This clonotype was sampled from a boy aged 5-17 years with acute myeloid leukemia, due to receive a stem cell transplant. The sequencing here drew on PBMCs, taken before TCRalphabeta/CD19-depleted stem cell transplant. V and J are TRBV28 and TRBJ2-7; 8 bases are shared with TRBD2. The CDR3 protein is CASSWASGPPLEQYV. CDR3 bases: TGTGCCAGCAGTTGGGCTAGCGGGCCCCCCCTCGAGCAGTACGTC.